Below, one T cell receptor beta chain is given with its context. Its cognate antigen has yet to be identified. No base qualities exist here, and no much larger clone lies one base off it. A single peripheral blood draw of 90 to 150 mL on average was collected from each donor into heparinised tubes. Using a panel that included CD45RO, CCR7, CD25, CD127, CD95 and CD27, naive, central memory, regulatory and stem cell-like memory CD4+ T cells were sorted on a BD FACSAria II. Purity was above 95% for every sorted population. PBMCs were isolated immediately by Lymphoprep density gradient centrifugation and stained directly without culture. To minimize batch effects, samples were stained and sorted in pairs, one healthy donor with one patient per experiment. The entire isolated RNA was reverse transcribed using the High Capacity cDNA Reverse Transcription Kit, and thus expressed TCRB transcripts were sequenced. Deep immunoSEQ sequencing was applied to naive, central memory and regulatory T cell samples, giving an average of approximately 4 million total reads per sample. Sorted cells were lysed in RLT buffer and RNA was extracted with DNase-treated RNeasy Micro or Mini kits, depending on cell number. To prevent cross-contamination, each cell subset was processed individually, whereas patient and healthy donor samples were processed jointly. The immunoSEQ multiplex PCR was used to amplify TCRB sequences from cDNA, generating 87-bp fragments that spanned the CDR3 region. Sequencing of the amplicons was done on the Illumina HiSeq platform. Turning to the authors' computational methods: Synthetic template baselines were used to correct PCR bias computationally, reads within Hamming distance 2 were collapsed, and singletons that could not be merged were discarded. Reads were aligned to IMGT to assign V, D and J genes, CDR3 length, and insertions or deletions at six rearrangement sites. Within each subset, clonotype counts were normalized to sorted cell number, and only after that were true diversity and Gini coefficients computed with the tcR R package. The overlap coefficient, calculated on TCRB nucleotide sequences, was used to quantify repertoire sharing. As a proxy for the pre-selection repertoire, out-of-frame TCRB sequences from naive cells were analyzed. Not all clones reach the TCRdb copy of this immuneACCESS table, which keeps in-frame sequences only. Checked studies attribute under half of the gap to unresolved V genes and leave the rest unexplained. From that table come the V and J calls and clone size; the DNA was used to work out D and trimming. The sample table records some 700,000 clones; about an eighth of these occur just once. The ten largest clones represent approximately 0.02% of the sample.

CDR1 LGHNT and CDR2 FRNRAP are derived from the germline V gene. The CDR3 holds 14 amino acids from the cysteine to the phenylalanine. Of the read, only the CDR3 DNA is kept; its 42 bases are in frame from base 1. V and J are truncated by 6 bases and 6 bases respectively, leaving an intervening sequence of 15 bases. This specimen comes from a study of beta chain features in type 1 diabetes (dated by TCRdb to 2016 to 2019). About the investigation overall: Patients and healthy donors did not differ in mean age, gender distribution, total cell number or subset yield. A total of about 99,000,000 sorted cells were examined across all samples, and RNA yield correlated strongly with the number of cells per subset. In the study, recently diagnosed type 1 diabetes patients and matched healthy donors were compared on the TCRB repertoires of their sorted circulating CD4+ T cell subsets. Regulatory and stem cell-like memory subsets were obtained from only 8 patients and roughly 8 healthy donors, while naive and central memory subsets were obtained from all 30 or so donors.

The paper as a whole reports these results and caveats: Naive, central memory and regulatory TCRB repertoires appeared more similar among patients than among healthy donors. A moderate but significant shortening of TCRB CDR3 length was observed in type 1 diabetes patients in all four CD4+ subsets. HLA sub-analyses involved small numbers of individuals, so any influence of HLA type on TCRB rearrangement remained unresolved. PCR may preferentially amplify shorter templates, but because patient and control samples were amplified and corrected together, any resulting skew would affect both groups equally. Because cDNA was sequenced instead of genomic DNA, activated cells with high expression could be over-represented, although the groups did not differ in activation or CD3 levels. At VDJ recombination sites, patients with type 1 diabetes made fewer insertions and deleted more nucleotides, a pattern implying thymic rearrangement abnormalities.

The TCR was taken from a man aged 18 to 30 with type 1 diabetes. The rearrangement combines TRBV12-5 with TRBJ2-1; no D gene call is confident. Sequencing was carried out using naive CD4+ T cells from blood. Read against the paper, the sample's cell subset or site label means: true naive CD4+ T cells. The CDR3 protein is CASGDPPVPNEQFF. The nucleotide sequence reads TGTGCTAGTGGCGACCCCCCGGTCCCCAATGAGCAGTTCTTC.